The sequence of this T cell receptor (beta chain) was determined in a study of Ad26.COV2.S vaccination and SARS-CoV-2 variants. Study-wide context: The authors gave Ad26.COV2.S intramuscularly, either once or twice 56 days apart.

The CDR3 has 16 amino acids. V lost 2 bases to trimming and J lost 2 bases; unmatched junction nucleotides: 9. The germline gives CDR1 KGHSH, CDR2 LQKENI. Profiled with immunoSEQ multiplex PCR; TCRdb holds only in-frame clones, not every one. The sample has approximately 460,000 clones; roughly nine tenths are singletons. Study-wide results and limits: Vaccinees reportedly had broad spike-specific CD8+ and CD4+ T cell responses.

Concerning this clone: The antigen remains undetermined.

Stated treatment: about 20 received Ad26.COV2.S at low or high dose, single or two shots; 5 received placebo; per-sample allocation not given. Day 63 after the first vaccine or placebo injection was the time point for sampling. This chain joins TRBV18 and TRBJ2-7, with 7 bases that match TRBD1. This TCR was recovered from a person aged 18 to 65 who received the Ad26.COV2.S COVID-19 vaccine or a placebo. The input for sequencing was peripheral blood, taken in a trial of Ad26.COV2.S vaccine versus placebo. CDR3 amino acids: CASSPFKGTAAYEQYF. In DNA, the CDR3 is TGTGCCAGCTCACCATTTAAAGGGACAGCCGCCTACGAGCAGTACTTC.